The 17 T cell receptor beta chains given below trace back to one sample, sequenced in a study of neurological immune-mediated disorders. Time point specified: longitudinal time-point 2. TCRdb analysed the 5' RACE reads with MiXCR anew, one entry per CDR3 protein. Here the sample spans roughly 98,000 distinct CDR3 sequences, over 10% being singletons. Specimen: PBMCs. Every receptor here comes from a female donor with HTLV-1-associated myelopathy (HAM/TSP).

The chain's CDR3 is CASRATGGVGYTF. For the CDR3, the DNA is TGTGCCAGCAGGGCAACGGGGGGCGTAGGTTACACCTTC. V is TRBV6-6 and J is TRBJ1-2, with D perhaps matching TRBD1 (6 bases). V was cut by 6 bases and J by 11 bases, with 19 bases left in between. CDR1 MNHNY and CDR2 SVGAGI come from the germline V gene (reference sequence). The CDR3 runs 13 residues.

This clonotype has ten or more counts. The gene calls are TRBV27 and TRBJ2-7; TRBD2 matches at 8 bases. CDR1 MNHEY and CDR2 SMNVEV come from the germline V gene (reference sequence). The J segment lost 2 bases and the V segment lost 5 bases, leaving 2 bases of the junction unmatched. The CDR3 consists of 13 residues. The DNA for the CDR3 is TGTGCCAGCAGTCCGGGGGGGCCCTACGAGCAGTACTTC. Protein product: CASSPGGPYEQYF.

This chain joins TRBV5-1 and TRBJ1-2, with D possibly TRBD1 on 6 matching bases. The CDR3 totals 14 residues. The germline gives CDR1 SGHRS, CDR2 YFSETQ. Between the trimmed V and J ends, which lost 7 bases and 4 bases, there was a span of 17 bases. CDR3 loop: CASSNGGGGYGYTF. DNA of the CDR3: TGCGCCAGCTCTAACGGGGGCGGAGGCTATGGCTACACCTTC.

This clonotype was counted ten times or more. The CDR3 spells CASSQGQGGTDTQYF. The DNA for the CDR3 is TGTGCCAGCAGCCAAGGTCAGGGAGGCACAGATACGCAGTATTTT. V is TRBV4-2 and J is TRBJ2-3; either TRBD1 or TRBD2 may supply D (5 bases each). The germline V gene has CDR1 LGHNA and CDR2 YNFKEQ. The CDR3 is 15 amino acids. Trimming took 1 base from V and 1 from J, leaving 9 bases between them.

This clonotype was detected many times. CDR3 sequence: CSVEAIGGGTEAFF. The CDR3 nucleotides are TGCAGCGTTGAAGCTATAGGGGGCGGGACTGAAGCTTTCTTT. The chain uses TRBV29-1 and TRBJ1-1, with TRBD1 matching over 7 bases. CDR1 SQVTM and CDR2 ANQGSEA come from the germline V gene. Unmatched junction bases numbered 7, after V lost 1 base and J lost 5 bases. This CDR3 comprises 14 residues.

This clonotype showed up just a few times. The chain joins TRBV10-3 to TRBJ1-3, with D maybe TRBD1 (5 bases). The length of the CDR3 is 14 residues. V lost 4 bases, J lost 2 bases, and 9 bases lay in between. CDR1 and CDR2 (germline): ENHRY, SYGVKD. The CDR3 here is CAISARGPGNTIYF. DNA of the CDR3: TGTGCCATCAGTGCGAGGGGACCTGGAAACACCATATATTTT.

In its sample, this clonotype was seen many times. The chain recombines TRBV12-3 or TRBV12-4 with TRBJ1-2; perhaps TRBD1 as D (5 bases). The ends were cut back, 6 bases at V and 1 base at J, with 24 bases in the middle. The CDR3 sequence is 18 residues long. The CDR3: CASRGPLSHGKRNYGYTF. The CDR3 nucleotides read TGTGCCAGCAGGGGACCCTTGTCTCACGGGAAACGTAACTATGGCTACACCTTC.

This clonotype was counted many times. The J gene is TRBJ2-3, the V gene TRBV5-1; the D gene is possibly TRBD1 (6 bases). Germline CDR1 reads SGHRS; CDR2 reads YFSETQ. The CDR3 has 14 residues. The germline V and J ends were trimmed by 0 bases and 6 bases, with 11 bases remaining between them. For the CDR3, the DNA is TGCGCCAGCAGCTTGGGGGGGCGGGCGGATACGCAGTATTTT. Its protein is CASSLGGRADTQYF.

This clonotype was found many times. This chain joins TRBV20-1 and TRBJ2-1; 9 bases are a match to TRBD1. CDR1 DFQATT and CDR2 SNEGSKA come from the germline V gene (reference sequence). CDR3 size: 16 residues. J gave up 3 bases and V 5 bases, and 11 bases lay outside the gene matches. CDR3 residues: CSAPVYTGGVYNEQFF. CDR3 DNA sequence: TGCAGTGCTCCCGTTTATACAGGGGGCGTCTACAATGAGCAGTTCTTC.

This clonotype was found many times. The V and J genes are TRBV20-1 and TRBJ2-1; D gene unclear. CDR1 DFQATT and CDR2 SNEGSKA come from the germline V gene (reference sequence). V dropped 6 bases and J dropped 5 bases, with 5 bases sitting between them. The CDR3 loop spans 10 amino acids. CDR3 DNA: TGCAGTGCGTACGACAATGAGCAGTTCTTC. The encoded protein is CSAYDNEQFF.

This clonotype has at least ten counts. CDR3 bases: TGTGCCAGCAGCGCCTCGGGGGGGCAGAACACTGAAGCTTTCTTT. This encodes CASSASGGQNTEAFF. This chain joins TRBV9 and TRBJ1-1; a weak D match, TRBD1 (6 bases). Trimming cost V 3 bases and J 1 base, with 13 bases left between them. Per germline, CDR1 SGDLS and CDR2 YYNGEE. The CDR3 totals 15 residues.

This clonotype was observed many times. The chain employs TRBV5-1 and TRBJ2-7; TRBD1 matches at 10 bases. Germline-derived CDR1 and CDR2 are SGHRS and YFSETQ. The V segment lost 4 bases and the J segment 6 bases; nucleotides outside the gene matches: 4. The CDR3 sequence is 13 residues long. The CDR3 reads CASSEGQGSEQYF. CDR3 coding DNA: TGCGCCAGCAGCGAGGGACAGGGGTCCGAGCAGTACTTC.

This clonotype was counted many times. CDR3 sequence (DNA): TGCGCCAGCAGCCCCCACCTGGCCGGGGAACTGTTTTTT. It translates to CASSPHLAGELFF. This chain uses TRBV5-1 with TRBJ1-4, with D hard to call. Germline V gene lookup returns CDR1 SGHRS and CDR2 YFSETQ. V shed 4 bases and J shed 12 bases, with 16 bases lying between them. There are 13 residues in the CDR3.

At least ten counts were recorded for this clonotype. CDR3 bases: TGTGCCAGCGCCCGAGGGTTTAATCAGCCCCAGCATTTT. Its protein product is CASARGFNQPQHF. This rearrangement joins TRBV2 to TRBJ1-5; D unclear. Germline-derived CDR1 and CDR2 are SNHLY and FYNNEI. V was cut by 8 bases and J by 4 bases, with 12 bases left in between. The CDR3 covers 13 residues.

This clonotype was recorded many times. The chain carries TRBV11-2 and TRBJ2-1; D uncertain. CDR1 SGHAT and CDR2 FQNNGV come from the germline V gene. V lost 4 bases to trimming and J lost 4 bases, with 2 bases between them. The CDR3 is 11 amino acids. CDR3 residues: CASSWYNEQFF. Written as DNA, the CDR3 is TGTGCCAGCAGCTGGTACAATGAGCAGTTCTTC.

This clonotype was observed many times. The chain uses TRBV7-8 and TRBJ2-1, with 11 bases identical to TRBD2. CDR3 size: 17 residues. Germline assignment: CDR1 SGHVS and CDR2 FQNEAQ. The J segment lost 0 bases and the V segment lost 2 bases, leaving 3 bases of the junction unmatched. The CDR3 loop is CASSLLAGGNSYNEQFF. In nucleotides, the CDR3 is TGTGCCAGCAGCTTACTAGCGGGGGGCAACTCCTACAATGAGCAGTTCTTC.

This clonotype was counted at least ten times. This chain links TRBV20-1 with TRBJ2-3, with 8 bases lining up with TRBD1. This CDR3 contains 15 residues. Germline V lookup: CDR1 DFQATT, CDR2 SNEGSKA (reference sequence). V was clipped by 6 bases and J by 1 base; unmatched bases: 9. The CDR3 here is CSAGGQGRGTDTQYF. In nucleotides, the CDR3 is TGCAGTGCGGGCGGACAGGGAAGAGGCACAGATACGCAGTATTTT.